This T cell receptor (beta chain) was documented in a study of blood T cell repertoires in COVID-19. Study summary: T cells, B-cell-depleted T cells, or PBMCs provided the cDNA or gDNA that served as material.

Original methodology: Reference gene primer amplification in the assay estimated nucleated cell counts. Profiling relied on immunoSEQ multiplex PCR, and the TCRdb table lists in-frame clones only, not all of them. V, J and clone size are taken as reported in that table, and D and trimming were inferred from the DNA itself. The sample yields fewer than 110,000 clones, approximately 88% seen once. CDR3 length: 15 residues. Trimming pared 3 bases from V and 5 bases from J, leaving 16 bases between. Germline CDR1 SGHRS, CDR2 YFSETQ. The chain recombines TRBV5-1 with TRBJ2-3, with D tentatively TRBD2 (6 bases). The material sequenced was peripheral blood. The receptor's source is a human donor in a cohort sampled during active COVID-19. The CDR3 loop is CASSSGSTVGDTQYF. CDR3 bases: TGCGCCAGCAGCTCCGGGAGTACGGTTGGAGATACGCAGTATTTT.